The 15 T cell receptor beta chains below were found in one sample sequenced in a study of T cells after yellow fever vaccination. TCRdb redid the calling of the 5' RACE reads with MiXCR, one entry per CDR3 protein. The data contain fewer than 150,000 distinct CDR3 sequences, approximately 7.1% of them singletons. The sequences come from CD4+ T cells sorted from PBMCs, collected roughly seven weeks after the first yellow fever vaccination. Receptors originate from a man between 18 and 29 years old who received the YFV17D yellow fever vaccine.

In this sample, this clonotype turned up many times. V gene TRBV6-1 combines with J gene TRBJ1-5; D possibly corresponds to TRBD1 (6 bases). This CDR3 region has 15 residues. CDR1 is MNHNS and CDR2 is SASEGT in the germline V gene. Trimming cost V 6 bases and J 6 bases, with 18 bases left between them. As DNA, the CDR3 is TGTGCCAGCAGATCGACAGGAGCCTCGGGTCAGCCCCAGCATTTT. Amino acid sequence: CASRSTGASGQPQHF.

Many counts were recorded for this clonotype. The V gene is TRBV5-4, the J gene TRBJ2-7; TRBD2 aligns across 13 bases. The V gene end was trimmed by 3 bases and the J gene end by 7 bases; junction bases not matched to a gene: 4. Germline CDR1 SGHNT, CDR2 YYREEE (reference sequence). This CDR3 is 14 amino acids long. The CDR3 region is CASSSPGLAGEQYF. CDR3 bases: TGTGCCAGCAGCTCACCGGGACTAGCGGGGGAGCAGTACTTC.

This clonotype was seen many times. The chain has TRBV12-3 or TRBV12-4 and TRBJ2-7; D is unclear. This CDR3 has 13 residues. V was trimmed by 5 bases and J by 5 bases, leaving 13 bases between them. The CDR3 region has the DNA TGTGCCAGCAGTCCAACGGCCAGCCACGAGCAGTACGTC. It encodes CASSPTASHEQYV.

At least ten counts were recorded for this clonotype. The rearrangement joins TRBV5-1 to TRBJ1-6, with D maybe TRBD1 (5 bases). Between the trimmed V and J ends, which lost 0 bases and 9 bases, there was a span of 16 bases. CDR1 and CDR2 from the germline V gene are SGHRS and YFSETQ. The length of the CDR3 is 16 residues. The CDR3 bases are TGCGCCAGCAGCTTGGCCGGGCCCCCAAGGGGTTCACCCCTCCACTTT. Translation: CASSLAGPPRGSPLHF.

The chain has TRBV6-2 or TRBV6-3 and TRBJ2-2, with unresolved D. Germline V lookup: CDR1 MNHEY, CDR2 SVGEGT. The CDR3 extends over 13 amino acids. V was trimmed by 6 bases and J by 9 bases, leaving 14 bases between them. Here the CDR3 DNA reads TGTGCCAGCAGCCCCGCACCTCGGCGGGAGCTGTTTTTT. As protein: CASSPAPRRELFF.

In this sample, this clonotype turned up a few times. This chain's CDR3 is CASSTRQGATNEKLFF. The DNA of the CDR3 is TGCGCCAGCAGCACCCGACAGGGCGCAACTAATGAAAAACTGTTTTTT. The rearrangement links TRBV5-1 to TRBJ1-4, with TRBD1 matching over 7 bases. The CDR3 extends over 16 amino acids. CDR1 and CDR2 (germline): SGHRS, YFSETQ. J lost 0 bases, V lost 4 bases, and 6 bases had no gene match.

In this sample, this clonotype turned up many times. This chain connects TRBV5-1 to TRBJ2-5; tentative D call: TRBD2 (6 bases). The CDR3 has 16 amino acids. Trimming removed 1 base from V and 4 bases from J, with 17 bases in between. CDR1 SGHRS and CDR2 YFSETQ come from the germline V gene. CDR3: CASSLTGDAGRETQYF. The CDR3, as DNA: TGCGCCAGCAGCTTGACGGGAGACGCGGGGAGAGAGACCCAGTACTTC.

The table lists this clonotype with many counts. The genes are TRBV7-2 and TRBJ1-3, with D possibly matching TRBD1 (6 bases). The length of the CDR3 is 15 residues. Trimming took 5 bases from V and 0 from J, leaving 11 bases between them. The V gene's germline CDR1 is SGHTA and CDR2 FQGNSA. CDR3 loop: CASSPRTASGNTIYF. The DNA of the CDR3 is TGTGCCAGCAGCCCCCGGACAGCCTCTGGAAACACCATATATTTT.

This clonotype was recorded many times. The chain recombines TRBV12-3 or TRBV12-4 with TRBJ2-3, with TRBD1 identical over 7 bases. V was clipped by 11 bases and J by 2 bases; unmatched bases: 10. The CDR3 loop spans 14 amino acids. CDR3 sequence: CACQTGVITDTQYF. CDR3 in DNA: TGTGCCTGCCAAACAGGGGTAATCACAGATACGCAGTATTTT.

This clonotype was counted ten times or more. The V and J genes are TRBV15 and TRBJ2-1; D assignment may be TRBD1 or TRBD2 (5 bases each). The germline V and J ends were trimmed by 3 bases and 0 bases, with 12 bases remaining between them. Germline values: CDR1 LNHNV, CDR2 YYDKDF (reference sequence). The CDR3 totals 16 residues. CDR3 loop: CATSSGTSGSYNEQFF. The DNA of the CDR3 is TGTGCCACCAGCAGCGGGACCTCCGGCTCCTACAATGAGCAGTTCTTC.

This clonotype was picked up a small number of times. V and J are TRBV9 and TRBJ2-1, with D possibly being TRBD2 (7 bases). From germline, CDR1 is SGDLS and CDR2 YYNGEE. V shed 5 bases and J shed 4 bases, with 13 bases lying between them. The CDR3 has 14 residues. The CDR3 here is CASSPAGAYNEQFF. CDR3 in DNA: TGTGCCAGCAGTCCGGCGGGGGCTTACAATGAGCAGTTCTTC.

DNA of the CDR3: TGCAGCGTTGCCAGGGGCTCGGGGAACACTGAAGCTTTCTTT. This encodes CSVARGSGNTEAFF. J is TRBJ1-1 and V is TRBV29-1; a weak D match, TRBD1 (6 bases). Per the germline V gene, CDR1 is SQVTM and CDR2 is ANQGSEA. The V end was cut by 4 bases, the J end by 1 base, with 13 bases between. This CDR3 has 14 residues.

This clonotype has a count of ten or more. The chain is built from TRBV12-3 or TRBV12-4 and TRBJ2-1; D possibly corresponds to TRBD1 (6 bases). This CDR3 spans 12 amino acids. Deletions cut 5 bases from V and 13 bases from J, with 15 bases between. The CDR3 bases are TGTGCCAGCAGTCCCGACAGGCTAAATCAGTTCTTC. This codes for CASSPDRLNQFF.

The table lists this clonotype with a few counts. The chain recombines TRBV6-6 with TRBJ1-6; D not certain. Germline V gene data show CDR1 as MNHNY and CDR2 as SVGAGI (reference sequence). CDR3 length: 13 residues. With 2 bases removed from V and 10 bases from J, the gap between germline ends came to 9 bases. The CDR3 DNA reads TGTGCCAGCAGTTACGGGAGACGCTCACCCCTCCACTTT. It specifies CASSYGRRSPLHF.

The V gene is TRBV27, the J gene TRBJ1-1; the D gene is possibly TRBD1 (5 bases). Trimming left V 2 bases short and J 1 base short, with 14 bases between. This CDR3 is 16 amino acids long. Germline values: CDR1 MNHEY, CDR2 SMNVEV (reference sequence). The DNA of the CDR3 is TGTGCCAGCAGTTTACGCGGGGCGGCTGGGAACACTGAAGCTTTCTTT. It codes for CASSLRGAAGNTEAFF.